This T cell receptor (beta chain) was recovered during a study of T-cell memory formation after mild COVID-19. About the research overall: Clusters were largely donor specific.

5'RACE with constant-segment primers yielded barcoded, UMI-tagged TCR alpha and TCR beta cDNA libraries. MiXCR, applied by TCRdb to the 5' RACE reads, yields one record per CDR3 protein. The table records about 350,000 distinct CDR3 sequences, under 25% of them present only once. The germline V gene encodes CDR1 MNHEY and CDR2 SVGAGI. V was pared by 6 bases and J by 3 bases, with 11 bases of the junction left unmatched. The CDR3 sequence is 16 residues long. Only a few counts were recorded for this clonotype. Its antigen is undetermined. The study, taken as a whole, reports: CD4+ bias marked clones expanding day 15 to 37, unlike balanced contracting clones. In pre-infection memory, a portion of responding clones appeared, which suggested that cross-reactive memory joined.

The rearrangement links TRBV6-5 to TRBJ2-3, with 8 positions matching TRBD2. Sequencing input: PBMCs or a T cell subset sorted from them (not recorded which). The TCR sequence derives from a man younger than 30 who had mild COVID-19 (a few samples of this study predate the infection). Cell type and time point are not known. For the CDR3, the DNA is TGTGCCAGCAGCCGAGCGGGGGCCCTGGGGACAGATACGCAGTATTTT. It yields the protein CASSRAGALGTDTQYF.